This TCR beta chain was identified during a study of shared clonotypes between healthy human individuals. The naive CD8 population came from CD45RO-negative cells selected for CCR7, without terminally differentiated effector memory CD45RA+ cells. The CDR3 runs to 15 residues. The V gene's germline CDR1 is MGHRA and CDR2 YSYEKL. Between the trimmed V and J ends, which lost 1 base and 6 bases, there was a span of 13 bases. The data were produced by immunoSEQ multiplex PCR, yet TCRdb's version contains in-frame clones alone and is incomplete. In the table there are about 800,000 clones, just over 95% of which are singletons.

What was sequenced was naive CD8+ T cells sorted from blood. The receptor was derived from a man aged 25 to 40 in good health. The J gene is TRBJ2-1, the V gene TRBV4-1; D gene uncertain. The DNA of the CDR3 is TGCGCCAGCAGCCAAGCCCCGACGCAAATCAATGAGCAGTTCTTC. It is translated as CASSQAPTQINEQFF.